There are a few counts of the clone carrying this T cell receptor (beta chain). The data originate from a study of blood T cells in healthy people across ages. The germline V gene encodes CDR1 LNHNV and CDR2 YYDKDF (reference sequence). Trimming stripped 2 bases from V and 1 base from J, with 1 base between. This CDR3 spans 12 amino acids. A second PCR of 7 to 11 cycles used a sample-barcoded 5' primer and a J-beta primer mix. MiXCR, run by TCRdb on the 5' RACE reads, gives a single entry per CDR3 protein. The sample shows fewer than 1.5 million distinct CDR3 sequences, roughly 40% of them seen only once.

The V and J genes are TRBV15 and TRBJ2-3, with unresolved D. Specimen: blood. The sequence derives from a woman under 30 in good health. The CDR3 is CATSRRTDTQYF. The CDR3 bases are TGTGCCACCAGCAGACGCACAGATACGCAGTATTTT.